The present entry profiles one T cell receptor (beta chain) with its context. It was autoimmune disease history or systemic immunosuppression that excluded patients. This entry is derived from a study of OX40 agonist ivuxolimab in advanced cancers. About the research overall: Patients in the trial were receiving intravenous ivuxolimab every 2 weeks, at doses of 0.01 to 10 mg/kg. Partial responses were achieved by three patients, one with hepatocellular carcinoma and two with cutaneous melanoma.

V lost 5 bases and J 5 bases, leaving 18 bases between the germline ends. There are 16 residues in the CDR3. CDR1 and CDR2 (germline): MNHEY, SMNVEV (reference sequence). Data came from immunoSEQ multiplex PCR; TCRdb stores just in-frame clones and leaves some out. This table holds some 90,000 clones, about 90% found once. The sequencing here drew on CD4+ or CD8+ T cells sorted from blood, taken in a trial of the OX40 agonist ivuxolimab. The rearrangement uses TRBV27 and TRBJ2-2, with D possibly matching TRBD2 (5 bases). The clonotype was recovered from an adult with an advanced solid tumor such as melanoma, head and neck, liver or kidney cancer. The CDR3 DNA follows: TGTGCCAGCAGTAGACGGGGTCAGATTATAACCGGGGAGCTGTTTTTT. Residues: CASSRRGQIITGELFF.